This passage covers 21 T cell receptor beta chains from one sample sequenced in a study of regulatory and conventional T cells in breast cancer. TCRdb processed the PCR reads anew with MiXCR; each CDR3 protein has one entry. The top ten hold approximately 1.6% of the sample, which has roughly 16,000 distinct CDR3 sequences, 32% seen once. Sequencing was carried out using conventional T cells from blood. Every receptor here comes from a female donor in good health.

This clonotype is medium-sized within its sample. J is TRBJ1-1 and V is TRBV29-1; D remains unclear. V lost 7 bases to trimming and J lost 2 bases, with 14 bases between them. CDR3 length: 13 residues. Germline V gene sequence: CDR1 SQVTM, CDR2 ANQGSEA. The DNA of the CDR3 is TGCAGCGCGACTGTGAGGTTTAACACTGAAGCTTTCTTT. Translating gives CSATVRFNTEAFF.

Worth noting for this clonotype: This CDR3 is missing its conserved last phenylalanine or tryptophan, likely due to a read error. J is TRBJ2-7 and V is TRBV7-2; D perhaps matches TRBD2 (6 bases). V lost 4 bases, J lost 1 base, and 20 bases lay in between. This CDR3 region has 17 residues. Looked up from germline, CDR1 is SGHTA and CDR2 is FQGNSA. Here the CDR3 reads CASSSGRWQGKSYEQYL. Written as DNA, the CDR3 is TGTGCCAGCAGCTCAGGGAGGTGGCAGGGTAAATCCTACGAGCAGTACCTC.

This clonotype appeared once. The rearrangement joins TRBV20-1 to TRBJ1-6, with TRBD1 identical over 9 bases. J gave up 6 bases and V 6 bases, and 12 bases lay outside the gene matches. The CDR3 is 16 amino acids. Germline CDR1 DFQATT, CDR2 SNEGSKA (reference sequence). For the CDR3, the DNA is TGCAGTGCCACAACCGGGACAGGGCTCCGTAATTCACCCCTCCACTTT. This sequence encodes CSATTGTGLRNSPLHF.

Sample share makes this clonotype medium-sized. The CDR3 region has the DNA TGTGCCAGCAGCCCCGGGACTAGCGGTAATGAGCAGTTCTTC. Encoded protein: CASSPGTSGNEQFF. The J gene is TRBJ2-1, the V gene TRBV12-3 or TRBV12-4; 11 bases line up with TRBD2. V shed 6 bases and J 7 bases; nucleotides not matched to a gene: 5. This CDR3 region has 14 residues.

The V call is TRBV9, the J call TRBJ1-5, with 9 bases aligning to TRBD1. Germline CDR1 reads SGDLS; CDR2 reads YYNGEE. The CDR3 runs to 15 residues. With 0 bases clipped from V and 7 bases from J, the junction kept 5 bases outside the gene matches. This CDR3 reads CASSVGPGQGQPQHF. The CDR3 DNA reads TGTGCCAGCAGCGTAGGCCCGGGACAGGGACAGCCCCAGCATTTT.

The rearrangement uses TRBV12-3 or TRBV12-4 and TRBJ1-2; D call uncertain. The V and J ends lost 7 bases and 6 bases respectively, with 15 bases between them. The CDR3 runs to 13 residues. CDR3 nucleotides: TGTGCCAGCACCCCAGGCAGACGGAATGGCTACACCTTC. Protein: CASTPGRRNGYTF.

This clonotype has just a few counts. This sequence joins TRBV7-9 and TRBJ2-5; a weak D match, TRBD1 (6 bases). This CDR3 has 14 amino acids. Looked up from germline, CDR1 is SEHNR and CDR2 is FQNEAQ (reference sequence). V lost 2 bases and J lost 1, with 8 bases in between. The CDR3 protein is CASSLKQGQETQYF. As DNA, the CDR3 is TGTGCCAGCAGCTTAAAACAGGGCCAAGAGACCCAGTACTTC. Looking up the rest from reference TRBV7-9 and TRBJ2-5 gives the full variable domain: DTGVSQNPRHKITKRGQNVTFRCDPISEHNRLYWYRQTLGQGPEFLTYFQNEAQLEKSRLLSDRFSAERPKGSFSTLEIQRTEQGDSAMYLCASSLKQGQETQYFGPGTRLLVL.

The chain employs TRBV20-1 and TRBJ2-7; TRBD2 matches at 9 bases. Germline CDR1 and CDR2: DFQATT and SNEGSKA (reference sequence). This CDR3 comprises 16 residues. J lost 0 bases, V lost 6 bases, and 12 bases had no gene match. The CDR3 here is CSASKGGRALSYEQYF. The CDR3 coding sequence is TGCAGTGCCTCCAAAGGCGGGAGGGCCCTCTCCTACGAGCAGTACTTC.

The gene calls are TRBV7-3 and TRBJ2-2; 12 bases line up with TRBD2. CDR3 length equals 15 residues. The germline gives CDR1 SGHTA, CDR2 FQGTGA. The V and J ends lost 5 bases and 6 bases, in that order; junction bases with no gene match: 4. The CDR3 region has the DNA TGTGCCAGCAGCCGGACTAGCGGGGCCGCCGGGGAGCTGTTTTTT. Protein product: CASSRTSGAAGELFF.

The J gene is TRBJ2-5, the V gene TRBV10-3; D call uncertain. Per germline, CDR1 ENHRY and CDR2 SYGVKD. The V gene lost 4 bases and the J gene lost 0 bases, with 9 bases spanning the gap. This CDR3 comprises 14 residues. The CDR3: CAISVSTDQETQYF. CDR3 coding DNA: TGTGCCATCAGTGTCTCCACCGACCAAGAGACCCAGTACTTC.

The rearrangement joins TRBV7-8 to TRBJ2-7; D might be TRBD1 or TRBD2, each matching 6 bases. Trimming removed 4 bases at V and 0 bases at J, with 16 bases between. The CDR3 spans 16 residues. Germline lookup yields CDR1 SGHVS and CDR2 FQNEAQ. CDR3 nucleotides: TGTGCCAGCAGCTCTTTAAGGGGGGAGGTCTCCTACGAGCAGTACTTC. Encoded protein: CASSSLRGEVSYEQYF.

The rearrangement joins TRBV2 to TRBJ1-5; the D gene is possibly TRBD1 (6 bases). Trimming removed 5 bases at V and 3 bases at J, with 11 bases between. The CDR3 spans 14 residues. CDR1 is SNHLY, CDR2 FYNNEI, per germline. The DNA for the CDR3 is TGTGCCAGCAGTTTCGGGGGCCTCAATCAGCCCCAGCATTTT. This sequence encodes CASSFGGLNQPQHF.

Details on this clonotype: A clone one base away is much larger, so this may be a read error. V is TRBV4-2 and J is TRBJ2-7; no firm D call. Germline V CDR1 and CDR2: LGHNA, YNFKEQ. The CDR3 covers 14 residues. The CDR3 nucleotides read TGTGCCAGCGGCCAACCCACCACAGCCTACGAGCAGTACTTC. It codes for CASGQPTTAYEQYF.

This clonotype is labeled as medium-sized. The chain has TRBV5-1 and TRBJ2-1; D not certain. The CDR3 has 15 residues. CDR1 SGHRS and CDR2 YFSETQ come from the germline V gene. Trimming took off 4 bases at V and 6 bases at J, with 17 bases between the two ends. The CDR3 reads CASSRTTYPSNEQFF. The CDR3 coding sequence is TGCGCCAGCAGCCGTACTACCTACCCTTCCAATGAGCAGTTCTTC.

The chain uses TRBV12-3 or TRBV12-4 and TRBJ1-3; TRBD1 is a possible D gene (5 bases). The CDR3 extends over 19 amino acids. V was pared by 5 bases and J by 0 bases, with 23 bases between. The CDR3 sequence is CASSEPNPGTSGSGNTIYF. CDR3 sequence (DNA): TGTGCCAGCAGTGAACCCAACCCAGGGACTTCGGGCTCTGGAAACACCATATATTTT.

Here the CDR3 reads CASRQREIGELFF. As DNA, the CDR3 is TGTGCCAGCAGACAGAGAGAAATCGGGGAGCTGTTTTTT. This chain joins TRBV6-1 and TRBJ2-2; D unresolved. The germline V and J ends were trimmed by 6 bases and 7 bases, with 12 bases remaining between them. This CDR3 comprises 13 residues. CDR1 and CDR2 (germline): MNHNS, SASEGT.

The gene calls are TRBV20-1 and TRBJ2-7; 9 nucleotides align to TRBD1. The germline CDR1 and CDR2 sequences are DFQATT and SNEGSKA (reference sequence). The V and J ends lost 6 bases and 6 bases, in that order; junction bases with no gene match: 9. The CDR3 has 13 residues. CDR3 sequence reads: CSAPGTGRGEQYF. DNA for the CDR3: TGCAGTGCCCCCGGGACAGGGCGCGGCGAGCAGTACTTC.

Judged by abundance, this clonotype is medium-sized. V and J are TRBV18 and TRBJ2-7; 7 bases line up with TRBD2. Germline CDR1 reads KGHSH; CDR2 reads LQKENI. With 4 bases clipped from V and 3 bases from J, the junction kept 6 bases outside the gene matches. This CDR3 has 14 residues. The CDR3 protein is CASSQGTIYYEQYF. The DNA of the CDR3 is TGTGCCAGCTCACAAGGGACTATCTACTACGAGCAGTACTTC. Variable domain in full (rest from reference TRBV18 and TRBJ2-7): NAGVMQNPRHLVRRRGQEARLRCSPMKGHSHVYWYRQLPEEGLKFMVYLQKENIIDESGMPKERFSAEFPKEGPSILRIQQVVRGDSAAYFCASSQGTIYYEQYFGPGTRLTVT.

Within the sample, this clonotype is medium-sized. This chain joins TRBV7-9 and TRBJ1-3; D is unresolved. CDR1 SEHNR and CDR2 FQNEAQ come from the germline V gene (reference sequence). Between the trimmed V and J ends, which lost 5 bases and 8 bases, there was a span of 13 bases. CDR3 length: 13 amino acids. The CDR3 DNA is TGTGCCAGCAGCCCCCCCGGCGGACACACCATATATTTT. Protein product: CASSPPGGHTIYF.

This clonotype was detected only a few times. The J gene is TRBJ1-5, the V gene TRBV28, with D perhaps TRBD1 (5 bases). Per the germline V gene, CDR1 is MDHEN and CDR2 is SYDVKM. The V end was cut by 5 bases, the J end by 0 bases, with 14 bases between. The CDR3 has 16 amino acids. The DNA of the CDR3 is TGTGCCAGCAGTCCCAGGGTCGAACCTAGCAATCAGCCCCAGCATTTT. Its translation: CASSPRVEPSNQPQHF.

J is TRBJ2-7 and V is TRBV2, with 9 bases lining up with TRBD1. Germline CDR1 and CDR2: SNHLY and FYNNEI. The CDR3 runs to 14 residues. Germline trimming cut 6 bases from V and 4 bases from J; bases unmatched to any gene: 7. The CDR3 sequence: CASRETGGKYEQYF. CDR3 nucleotides: TGTGCCAGCAGGGAAACAGGGGGCAAGTACGAGCAGTACTTC. Full variable domain (remainder filled in from reference TRBV2 and TRBJ2-7): EPEVTQTPSHQVTQMGQEVILRCVPISNHLYFYWYRQILGQKVEFLVSFYNNEISEKSEIFDDQFSVERPDGSNFTLKIRSTKLEDSAMYFCASRETGGKYEQYFGPGTRLTVT.